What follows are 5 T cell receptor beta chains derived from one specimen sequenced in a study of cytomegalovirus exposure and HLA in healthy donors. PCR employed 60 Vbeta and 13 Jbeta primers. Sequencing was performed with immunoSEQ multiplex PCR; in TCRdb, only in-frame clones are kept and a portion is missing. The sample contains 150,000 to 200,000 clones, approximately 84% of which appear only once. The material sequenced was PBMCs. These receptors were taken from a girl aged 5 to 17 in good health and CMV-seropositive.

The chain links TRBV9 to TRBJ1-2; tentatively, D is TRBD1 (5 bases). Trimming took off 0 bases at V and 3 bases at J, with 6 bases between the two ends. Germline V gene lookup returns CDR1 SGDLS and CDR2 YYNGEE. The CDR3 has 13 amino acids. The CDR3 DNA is TGTGCCAGCAGCGTAGGGACATACTATGGCTACACCTTC. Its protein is CASSVGTYYGYTF.

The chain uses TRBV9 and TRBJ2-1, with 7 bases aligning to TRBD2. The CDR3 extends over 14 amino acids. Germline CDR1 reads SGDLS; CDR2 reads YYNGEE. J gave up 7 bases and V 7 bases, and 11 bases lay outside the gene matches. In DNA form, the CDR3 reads TGTGCCAGCGGCCCACATCCTAGCGGAAATGAGCAGTTCTTC. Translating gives CASGPHPSGNEQFF.

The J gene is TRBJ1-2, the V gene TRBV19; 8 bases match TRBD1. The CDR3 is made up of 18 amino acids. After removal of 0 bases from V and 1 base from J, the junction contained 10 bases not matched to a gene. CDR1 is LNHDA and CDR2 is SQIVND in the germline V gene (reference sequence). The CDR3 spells CASSIDVWDRIDNYGYTF. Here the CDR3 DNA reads TGTGCCAGTAGTATAGATGTCTGGGACAGGATCGATAACTATGGCTACACCTTC.

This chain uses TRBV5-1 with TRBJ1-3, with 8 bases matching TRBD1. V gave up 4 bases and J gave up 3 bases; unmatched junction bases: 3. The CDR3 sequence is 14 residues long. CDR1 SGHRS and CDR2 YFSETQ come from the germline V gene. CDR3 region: CASSTTGGGNTIYF. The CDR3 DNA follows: TGCGCCAGCAGCACCACAGGGGGTGGAAACACCATATATTTT. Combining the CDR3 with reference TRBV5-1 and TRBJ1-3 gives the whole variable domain KAGVTQTPRYLIKTRGQQVTLSCSPISGHRSVSWYQQTPGQGLQFLFEYFSETQRNKGNFPGRFSGRQFSNSRSEMNVSTLELGDSALYLCASSTTGGGNTIYFGEGSWLTVV.

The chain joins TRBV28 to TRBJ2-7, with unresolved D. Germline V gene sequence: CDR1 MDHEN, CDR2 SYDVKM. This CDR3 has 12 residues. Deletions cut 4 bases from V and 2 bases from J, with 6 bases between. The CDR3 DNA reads TGTGCCAGCAGTTGGGCAGCCTACGAGCAGTACTTC. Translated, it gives CASSWAAYEQYF.